This paragraph covers one T cell receptor beta chain sequence. What it binds is not known. These data originate in a study of T cell responses to AZD1222 COVID-19 vaccine. TCRdb keeps only in-frame clones here, not all; method: immunoSEQ multiplex PCR. The sample has 100,000 to 150,000 clones; approximately 92% are singletons. Germline lookup yields CDR1 LNHNV and CDR2 YYDKDF (reference sequence). V gave up 5 bases and J gave up 13 bases; unmatched junction bases: 10. The CDR3 is made up of 13 amino acids. Whole-study results and caveats: Baseline serostatus was positive in only a handful of AZD1222 recipients. Spike-specific TCR depth and breadth grew after two AZD1222 doses. Donors were chiefly white British, with a greater number of females, and clonal diversity was perhaps underestimated.

Second-dose timings of about 4 or about 12 weeks were pooled. The genes are TRBV15 and TRBJ2-1; 8 bases line up with TRBD2. The sequences come from peripheral blood, collected 28 days after the second AZD1222 dose. This TCR was sampled from an adult who received the AZD1222 COVID-19 vaccine. The CDR3 DNA reads as TGTGCCACCAGCGAACACTTAGCGGGGATTCAGTTCTTC. Amino acid sequence: CATSEHLAGIQFF.